The entry that follows covers one T cell receptor (beta chain) sequence. Its antigen is not identified. This entry comes from a study of T-cell reconstitution after alpha-beta-depleted transplantation in children. Study outcomes and limitations: Newly made T cells mostly supplied T-cell counts and diversity one year after transplant.

The library targeted TCRbeta and was prepared with unique molecular identifiers. Via MiXCR, TCRdb re-called the PCR reads, giving one row per CDR3 protein. The table lists almost 500,000 distinct CDR3 sequences, roughly a tenth of them singletons. Germline V gene data show CDR1 as MNHEY and CDR2 as SVGAGI. The CDR3 covers 15 residues. Trimming pared 6 bases from V and 2 bases from J, leaving 11 bases between. The source was PBMCs, collected before TCRalphabeta/CD19-depleted stem cell transplant. The chain is built from TRBV6-5 and TRBJ2-6; D is uncertain. This TCR derives from a child aged 2-9 years with inherited bone marrow failure, due to receive a stem cell transplant. The CDR3 sequence is CASSYGRPGANVLTF. CDR3 coding DNA: TGTGCCAGCAGCTACGGTAGGCCTGGGGCCAACGTCCTGACTTTC.